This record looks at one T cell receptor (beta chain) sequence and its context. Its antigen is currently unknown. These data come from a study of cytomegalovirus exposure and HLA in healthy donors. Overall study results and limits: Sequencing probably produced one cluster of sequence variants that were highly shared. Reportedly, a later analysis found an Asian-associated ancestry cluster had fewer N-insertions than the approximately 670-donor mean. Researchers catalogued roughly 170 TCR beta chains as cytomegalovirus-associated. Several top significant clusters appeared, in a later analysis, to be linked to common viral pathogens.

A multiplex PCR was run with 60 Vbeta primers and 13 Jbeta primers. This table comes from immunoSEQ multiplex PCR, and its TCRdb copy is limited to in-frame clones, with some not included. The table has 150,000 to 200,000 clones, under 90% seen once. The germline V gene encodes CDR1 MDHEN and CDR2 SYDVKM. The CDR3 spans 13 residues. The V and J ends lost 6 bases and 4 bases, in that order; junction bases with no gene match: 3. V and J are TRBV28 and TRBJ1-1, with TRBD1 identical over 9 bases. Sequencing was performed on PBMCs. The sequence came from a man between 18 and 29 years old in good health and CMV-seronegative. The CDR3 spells CASRQGARTEAFF. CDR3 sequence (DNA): TGTGCCAGCAGACAGGGGGCCCGCACTGAAGCTTTCTTT.